One T cell receptor (beta chain) is described in this entry. The data were obtained in a study of OX40 agonist ivuxolimab in advanced cancers. Germline V lookup: CDR1 SGDLS, CDR2 YYNGEE. The V segment lost 4 bases and the J segment 2 bases; nucleotides outside the gene matches: 9. This CDR3 has 16 residues. Clones were sequenced by immunoSEQ multiplex PCR, and TCRdb holds only the in-frame ones, with some missing. The sample lists about 70,000 clones; 86% were seen once. Sequenced material: CD4+ or CD8+ T cells sorted from blood, taken in a trial of the OX40 agonist ivuxolimab. The source of this sequence is an adult with an advanced solid tumor such as melanoma, head and neck, liver or kidney cancer. The rearrangement links TRBV9 to TRBJ2-1, with 7 bases identical to TRBD1. This chain's CDR3 is CASSYREGTAYNEQFF. CDR3 DNA sequence: TGTGCCAGCAGCTACCGGGAAGGGACAGCCTACAATGAGCAGTTCTTC.